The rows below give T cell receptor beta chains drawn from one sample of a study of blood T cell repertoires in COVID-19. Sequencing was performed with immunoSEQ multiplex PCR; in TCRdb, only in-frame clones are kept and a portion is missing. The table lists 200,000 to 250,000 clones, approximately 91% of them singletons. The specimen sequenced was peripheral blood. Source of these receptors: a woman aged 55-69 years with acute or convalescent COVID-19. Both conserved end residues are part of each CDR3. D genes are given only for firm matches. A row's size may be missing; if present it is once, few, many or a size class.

DNA: TGTGCCAGCAGTGATTGGGGGCAGGGTTATCATGAGCAGTTCTTC
CDR3: CASSDWGQGYHEQFF
V: TRBV25-1
J: TRBJ2-1
D: .
size: .

DNA: TGTGCCAGCAGCTTGATTATTGTTGCAGGGTCACGGAATTCACCCCTCCACTTT
CDR3: CASSLIIVAGSRNSPLHF
V: TRBV5-4
J: TRBJ1-6
D: .
size: .

DNA: TGTGCCAGCAGCCGAGTAGATTCAGGGGGTCTCCGGGTCAGTATTTACGAGCAGTACTTC
CDR3: CASSRVDSGGLRVSIYEQYF
V: TRBV7-8
J: TRBJ2-7
D: TRBD1
size: .

DNA: TGTGCCAGCAGTGACAGGGGTCAGATCTCTGGGGCCAACGTCCTGACTTTC
CDR3: CASSDRGQISGANVLTF
V: TRBV6-2/TRBV6-3
J: TRBJ2-6
D: TRBD1
size: .

DNA: TGTGCCAGCAGCAAGCTACTAGCGGGGAGCTACGAGCAGTACTTC
CDR3: CASSKLLAGSYEQYF
V: TRBV5-8
J: TRBJ2-7
D: TRBD2
size: .

DNA: TGCGCCAGCACCGTACAGGGGAACACTGAAGCTTTCTTT
CDR3: CASTVQGNTEAFF
V: TRBV5-1
J: TRBJ1-1
D: .
size: few

DNA: TGCGCCAGCAGCATAGGGGACTATGGCTACACCTTC
CDR3: CASSIGDYGYTF
V: TRBV5-1
J: TRBJ1-2
D: .
size: .

DNA: TGTGCCAGTAGTATTCTCCCCCAGGCTGAAGCTTTCTTT
CDR3: CASSILPQAEAFF
V: TRBV19
J: TRBJ1-1
D: .
size: .

DNA: TGTGCCAGCAGCCCAAGGACTAGCGGGAGGGATACGCAGTATTTT
CDR3: CASSPRTSGRDTQYF
V: TRBV11-2
J: TRBJ2-3
D: TRBD2
size: .

DNA: TGTGCCAGCAGCGCGGGACGCCTCACCAATCAGCCCCAGCATTTT
CDR3: CASSAGRLTNQPQHF
V: TRBV5-6
J: TRBJ1-5
D: .
size: .

DNA: TGCGCCAGCAGCCGGAGTCTAGCGGGGGGTCTCACCGGGGAGCTGTTTTTT
CDR3: CASSRSLAGGLTGELFF
V: TRBV4-3
J: TRBJ2-2
D: TRBD2
size: .

DNA: TGTGCCAGCAGCTCTCCCCCGCGGAACACTGAAGCTTTCTTT
CDR3: CASSSPPRNTEAFF
V: TRBV7-8
J: TRBJ1-1
D: .
size: .

DNA: TGTGCCACCAGTGATTTATTTCGGGACAGGGGTCTACAGTTCTTC
CDR3: CATSDLFRDRGLQFF
V: TRBV24-1
J: TRBJ2-1
D: TRBD1
size: .

DNA: TGTGCTAGTGGCATTAGCGGGGGGAACACCGGGGAGCTGTTTTTT
CDR3: CASGISGGNTGELFF
V: TRBV12-5
J: TRBJ2-2
D: TRBD2
size: .

DNA: TGTGCCAGCAGCTCGGAGGCTCACAACACCGGGGAGCTGTTTTTT
CDR3: CASSSEAHNTGELFF
V: TRBV7-2
J: TRBJ2-2
D: .
size: .

DNA: TGCAGTGCTAGGGAGGATTCACCCCTCCACTTT
CDR3: CSAREDSPLHF
V: TRBV20-1
J: TRBJ1-6
D: .
size: .